The 22 T cell receptor beta chains reported below all come from one sample, sequenced in a study of shared clonotypes between healthy human individuals. Using immunoSEQ multiplex PCR, the repertoire was profiled, and TCRdb retains in-frame clones only, with some absent. The sample consists of roughly 1,500,000 clones, about 98.5% of them appearing once. Sequences were obtained from naive CD4+ T cells sorted from blood. Described subset: CD45RA+ positively selected. The source of these receptors is a man under 40 in good health.

This clone was detected once. The same CDR3 also results from other DNA sequences found in this sample. The J gene is TRBJ1-1, the V gene TRBV5-1, with TRBD1 as a possible D gene (6 bases). The CDR3 totals 14 residues. Trimming left V 4 bases short and J 4 bases short, with 14 bases between. Germline loops: CDR1 SGHRS, CDR2 YFSETQ. The CDR3 sequence is CASSVDRGGTEAFF. In DNA, the CDR3 is TGCGCCAGCAGCGTGGACAGAGGGGGCACTGAAGCTTTCTTT.

The chain joins TRBV11-3 to TRBJ2-7; D remains unclear. CDR1 SGHNT and CDR2 YENEEA come from the germline V gene. Between the trimmed V and J ends, which lost 4 bases and 6 bases, there was a span of 7 bases. The CDR3 spans 11 residues. The CDR3 loop reads CASSSRGEQYF. CDR3 bases: TGTGCCAGCAGCTCGCGCGGCGAGCAGTACTTC.

The chain combines TRBV28 with TRBJ1-1; no reliable D call. V dropped 5 bases and J dropped 3 bases, with 10 bases sitting between them. This CDR3 has 13 amino acids. Germline-derived CDR1 and CDR2 are MDHEN and SYDVKM. The CDR3 DNA follows: TGTGCCAGCAGTAGGTTGTGGGACACTGAAGCTTTCTTT. Protein sequence: CASSRLWDTEAFF.

The chain joins TRBV6-6 to TRBJ2-1; D not resolved. This CDR3 region has 11 residues. CDR1 and CDR2 (germline): MNHNY, SVGAGI (reference sequence). The V and J ends lost 3 bases and 9 bases respectively, with 6 bases between them. The chain's CDR3 is CASSYFGEQFF. The DNA for the CDR3 is TGTGCCAGCAGTTATTTCGGTGAGCAGTTCTTC.

The genes are TRBV7-2 and TRBJ2-3; 11 bases are shared with TRBD2. J lost 5 bases, V lost 3 bases, and 1 base had no gene match. The CDR3 length is 14 residues. Germline-derived CDR1 and CDR2 are SGHTA and FQGNSA. Here the CDR3 reads CASSFSGRVDTQYF. For the CDR3, the DNA is TGTGCCAGCAGCTTTAGCGGGAGGGTAGATACGCAGTATTTT. Full variable domain (outside the CDR3, taken from reference TRBV7-2 and TRBJ2-3): GAGVSQSPSNKVTEKGKDVELRCDPISGHTALYWYRQSLGQGLEFLIYFQGNSAPDKSGLPSDRFSAERTGGSVSTLTIQRTQQEDSAVYLCASSFSGRVDTQYFGPGTRLTVL.

The V and J genes are TRBV18 and TRBJ2-2; 7 nucleotides align to TRBD2. Germline CDR1 reads KGHSH; CDR2 reads LQKENI. V trimming: 1 base; J trimming: 3 bases; junction bases outside the gene matches: 5. The length of the CDR3 is 16 residues. The CDR3 nucleotides read TGTGCCAGCTCACCACAAACTAGCGAGTACACCGGGGAGCTGTTTTTT. Protein: CASSPQTSEYTGELFF.

This rearrangement joins TRBV10-3 to TRBJ2-3, with 8 bases lining up with TRBD2. The J segment lost 1 base and the V segment lost 7 bases, leaving 7 bases of the junction unmatched. Germline-derived CDR1 and CDR2 are ENHRY and SYGVKD. CDR3 length: 15 amino acids. The CDR3 sequence is CAITGGLAGTDTQYF. The CDR3 bases are TGTGCCATCACGGGAGGGCTAGCGGGCACAGATACGCAGTATTTT.

This CDR3 is CASSLEQGLAGFTDTQYF. CDR3 DNA sequence: TGTGCCAGCAGCCTCGAACAAGGACTAGCGGGCTTCACAGATACGCAGTATTTT. The chain has TRBV7-2 and TRBJ2-3, with TRBD2 matching over 11 bases. The CDR3 spans 18 residues. The V segment lost 5 bases and the J segment 2 bases; nucleotides outside the gene matches: 12. Germline V CDR1 and CDR2: SGHTA, FQGNSA.

Notes on this clone: Additional DNA sequences in this sample encode the identical CDR3. The chain is built from TRBV5-1 and TRBJ1-2; 7 bases match TRBD1. CDR1 is SGHRS, CDR2 YFSETQ, per germline. The CDR3 is 14 residues long. V shed 0 bases and J 3 bases; nucleotides not matched to a gene: 2. The CDR3 DNA follows: TGCGCCAGCAGCTTGGGACAGGGTGACTATGGCTACACCTTC. It specifies CASSLGQGDYGYTF.

The chain recombines TRBV7-9 with TRBJ1-1; 7 positions agree with TRBD1. The germline CDR1 and CDR2 sequences are SEHNR and FQNEAQ (reference sequence). V shed 2 bases and J 0 bases; nucleotides not matched to a gene: 12. The CDR3 extends over 18 amino acids. The CDR3 sequence is CASSLNPMLTGMNTEAFF. The CDR3 DNA reads as TGTGCCAGCAGCTTAAATCCCATGCTGACAGGGATGAACACTGAAGCTTTCTTT.

The V call is TRBV19, the J call TRBJ1-2; D is uncertain. CDR1 is LNHDA, CDR2 SQIVND, per germline (reference sequence). The germline V and J ends were trimmed by 8 bases and 8 bases, with 18 bases remaining between them. This CDR3 contains 13 residues. The CDR3 is CASGFNSGNGYTF. The CDR3 region has the DNA TGTGCCAGTGGATTTAATTCAGGCAACGGCTACACCTTC.

J is TRBJ2-7 and V is TRBV27, with 9 bases matching TRBD1. Germline-derived CDR1 and CDR2 are MNHEY and SMNVEV (reference sequence). V was pared by 1 base and J by 4 bases, with 8 bases of the junction left unmatched. The CDR3 is 16 amino acids. CDR3 sequence reads: CASSLFPRDRVYEQYF. In DNA form, the CDR3 reads TGTGCCAGCAGTTTATTTCCCCGGGACAGGGTTTACGAGCAGTACTTC.

Points on this clone: One end of the junction does not line up with germline, which may come from a read error. The chain recombines TRBV27 with TRBJ2-7; D is perhaps TRBD1 or TRBD2 (5 bases each). The germline gives CDR1 MNHEY, CDR2 SMNVEV (reference sequence). The CDR3 has 19 residues. The CDR3 DNA sequence: TGTGCCAGCAGTTCCCCCCGAGGGCCTATTGCCACGAGGTTGGGGGAGCAGCACTTC. Translation: CASSSPRGPIATRLGEQHF.

The J gene is TRBJ2-1, the V gene TRBV4-2, with TRBD2 matching 10 bases. The CDR3 extends over 14 amino acids. Germline V gene lookup returns CDR1 LGHNA and CDR2 YNFKEQ. V gave up 6 bases and J gave up 9 bases; unmatched junction bases: 8. CDR3 region: CASSRPSGSTEQFF. The DNA of the CDR3 is TGTGCCAGCAGTAGGCCTAGCGGGAGTACTGAGCAGTTCTTC.

The V gene is TRBV7-9, the J gene TRBJ2-4, with D unclear. The germline V and J ends were trimmed by 2 bases and 10 bases, with 6 bases remaining between them. The CDR3 has 11 amino acids. Germline V gives CDR1 SEHNR, CDR2 FQNEAQ (reference sequence). CDR3 sequence reads: CASSLTEIQYF. The DNA of the CDR3 is TGTGCCAGCAGCTTAACGGAAATTCAGTACTTC. Based on the CDR3 plus reference TRBV7-9 and TRBJ2-4, the full variable domain is DTGVSQNPRHKITKRGQNVTFRCDPISEHNRLYWYRQTLGQGPEFLTYFQNEAQLEKSRLLSDRFSAERPKGSFSTLEIQRTEQGDSAMYLCASSLTEIQYFGAGTRLSVL.

This clone was counted a single time. The chain carries TRBV5-1 and TRBJ2-1; perhaps TRBD1 as D (6 bases). The germline V gene encodes CDR1 SGHRS and CDR2 YFSETQ. The CDR3 runs 14 residues. Trimming removed 2 bases from V and 6 bases from J, with 12 bases in between. DNA for the CDR3: TGCGCCAGCAGCTTTTCCGACAGGTTCAATGAGCAGTTCTTC. Translated, it gives CASSFSDRFNEQFF.

The chain joins TRBV19 to TRBJ1-5, with D possibly TRBD1 on 6 matching bases. The CDR3 is 15 amino acids. The V and J ends lost 5 bases and 2 bases respectively, with 13 bases between them. From germline, CDR1 is LNHDA and CDR2 SQIVND (reference sequence). This CDR3 reads CASSARGRGNQPQHF. CDR3 DNA sequence: TGTGCCAGTAGTGCCAGGGGAAGGGGCAATCAGCCCCAGCATTTT.

Comment on this clone: The sample has other DNA sequences that encode this CDR3 too. The chain uses TRBV6-5 and TRBJ1-2, with D possibly matching TRBD1 (5 bases). The CDR3 has 13 amino acids. Germline CDR1 and CDR2: MNHEY and SVGAGI. The germline V and J ends were trimmed by 3 bases and 7 bases, with 12 bases remaining between them. The CDR3 region is CASSYSGLGGYTF. The CDR3 DNA reads as TGTGCCAGCAGTTATTCGGGACTTGGTGGCTACACCTTC.

Comments on this clone: Other nucleotide sequences from this sample produce the same CDR3. The V call is TRBV18, the J call TRBJ2-1; 10 positions agree with TRBD2. Per germline, CDR1 KGHSH and CDR2 LQKENI. This CDR3 has 16 amino acids. Trimming at V came to 2 bases and at J to 7 bases, leaving 8 bases not matched to a gene. The CDR3 region is CASSPGLAGAGNEQFF. The CDR3 DNA reads as TGTGCCAGCTCACCAGGGCTAGCGGGAGCAGGGAATGAGCAGTTCTTC.

This chain links TRBV2 with TRBJ1-1, with D unclear. The CDR3 covers 11 residues. CDR1 and CDR2 from the germline V gene are SNHLY and FYNNEI. Trimming cost V 7 bases and J 0 bases, with 3 bases left between them. The CDR3: CASKLNTEAFF. The CDR3 bases are TGTGCCAGCAAACTGAACACTGAAGCTTTCTTT.

The chain employs TRBV9 and TRBJ2-2; D gene unclear. The CDR3 covers 11 residues. The V end lost 3 bases, the J end lost 8 bases, and 5 bases lay between the germline ends. Germline V gene lookup returns CDR1 SGDLS and CDR2 YYNGEE. This CDR3 reads CASSAPGELFF. CDR3 nucleotides: TGTGCCAGCAGCGCCCCGGGGGAGCTGTTTTTT. The full variable domain, in which reference TRBV9 and TRBJ2-2 provide the parts outside the CDR3, is DSGVTQTPKHLITATGQRVTLRCSPRSGDLSVYWYQQSLDQGLQFLIQYYNGEERAKGNILERFSAQQFPDLHSELNLSSLELGDSALYFCASSAPGELFFGEGSRLTVL.

The chain is built from TRBV10-2 and TRBJ1-2, with 7 bases aligning to TRBD1. V lost 4 bases, J lost 2 bases, and 10 bases stayed unmatched. This CDR3 region has 16 residues. CDR1 and CDR2 from the germline V gene are WSHSY and SAAADI. The CDR3 sequence is CASSGRRQGINYGYTF. CDR3 bases: TGCGCCAGCAGTGGGCGTCGACAGGGAATCAACTATGGCTACACCTTC.